This T cell receptor beta chain was sequenced for a study of CD8 T cells in ankylosing spondylitis (dated by TCRdb to the late 2010s). For the study in its entirety: To find TCR variants linked to disease, the study profiled T cell receptor beta repertoires in ankylosing spondylitis patients and healthy donors. The full study cohort was made up of about 24 ankylosing spondylitis patients and 108 healthy donors. Peripheral blood was sampled, and synovial fluid was also collected from ankylosing spondylitis patients.

This clonotype was seen at least ten times. What antigen it recognizes has not been identified. No base quality information exists; no much larger clone differs at one position. General findings and caveats noted by the study authors: The disease-linked clones showed a CD8+ phenotype and occurred at relatively low frequencies in peripheral blood. Some motif variants had previously been reported in the synovial fluid and blood of reactive arthritis patients, which suggests shared mechanisms of disease initiation. A TCR beta motif of several highly homologous amino acid variants appeared characteristic of blood from ankylosing spondylitis patients. The disease-linked clones were reported as significantly enriched in matched synovial fluid samples from ankylosing spondylitis patients.

Sequencing was performed on an Illumina HiSeq 2500. Quantitative 5'-RACE with molecular barcodes was the method used to prepare the TCR beta libraries. The authors' pipeline ran thus. To identify disease-linked TCR variants, a new computational method was used, one built on a probabilistic model of VDJ rearrangement. TCRdb reran the public reads through fastp at Q25 and MiXCR, keeping productive beta chains. Under each unique CDR3 protein, matching rows form one entry showing the most common genes and DNA. The V and J calls and clone size come from TCRdb's table, not from the authors' own analysis. Counted in this sample were about 210,000 distinct CDR3 sequences; roughly 8.2% of them appeared once. The ten largest make up around 4.9% of the sample. Material for sequencing was blood, either unsorted or a sorted T cell fraction (not recorded which). This receptor was obtained from a female donor with ankylosing spondylitis or in good health (not recorded which).

This receptor carries the CDR3 CASSLASDTQYF. DNA sequence: TGTGCCAGCAGCCTCGCCTCAGATACGCAGTATTTT. The chain is assembled from TRBV7-2 and TRBJ2-3, with no confidently assigned D gene. From the cysteine through the phenylalanine, the CDR3 covers 12 amino acids. Just CDR3 DNA is preserved here, 36 bases in frame from base 1. From a lookup of the germline V gene, CDR1 and CDR2 are SGHTA and FQGNSA. V loses 5 bases, J loses 4 bases, and the germline ends lie 7 bases apart. The CDR3, completed at both ends by the reference TRBV7-2 and TRBJ2-3 genes, gives the full variable domain GAGVSQSPSNKVTEKGKDVELRCDPISGHTALYWYRQSLGQGLEFLIYFQGNSAPDKSGLPSDRFSAERTGGSVSTLTIQRTQQEDSAVYLCASSLASDTQYFGPGTRLTVL.